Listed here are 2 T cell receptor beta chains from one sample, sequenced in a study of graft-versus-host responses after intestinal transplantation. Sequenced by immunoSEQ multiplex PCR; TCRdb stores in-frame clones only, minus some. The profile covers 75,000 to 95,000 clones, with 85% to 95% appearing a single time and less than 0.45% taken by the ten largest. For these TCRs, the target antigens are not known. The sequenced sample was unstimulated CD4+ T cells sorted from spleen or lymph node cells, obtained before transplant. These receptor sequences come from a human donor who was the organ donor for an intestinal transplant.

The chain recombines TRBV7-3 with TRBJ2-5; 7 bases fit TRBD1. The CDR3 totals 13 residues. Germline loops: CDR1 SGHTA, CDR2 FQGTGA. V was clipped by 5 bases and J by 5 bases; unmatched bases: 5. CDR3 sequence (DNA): TGTGCCAGCAGCCCTAGAGGGGGCGAGACCCAGTACTTC. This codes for CASSPRGGETQYF.

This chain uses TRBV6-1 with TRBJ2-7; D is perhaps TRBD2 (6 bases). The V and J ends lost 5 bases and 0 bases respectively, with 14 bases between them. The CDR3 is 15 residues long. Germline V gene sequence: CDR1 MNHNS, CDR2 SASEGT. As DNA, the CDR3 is TGTGCCAGCAGTCGCCCCGGGACTTACTCCTACGAGCAGTACTTC. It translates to CASSRPGTYSYEQYF.